The source of this T cell receptor beta chain is a study of T cell responses to AZD1222 COVID-19 vaccine. Whole-study findings and limits: Donors skewed white British and female; clonal diversity was possibly underestimated. Only a handful of AZD1222 recipients, five to seven in all, had baseline seropositivity. Reportedly, nearly half the spike-specific TCRs target unmutated variant regions. Repertoire collection took place solely once the T cell response had peaked.

Concerning this clone itself: Its target is unknown.

Only in-frame clones appear in the TCRdb table, and some are missing; sequencing was by immunoSEQ multiplex PCR. The sample holds 50,000 to 85,000 clones, 79% seen once. Germline CDR1 and CDR2: SQVTM and ANQGSEA. This CDR3 region has 14 residues. The junction had 13 bases not matched to a gene; V was cut back by 6 bases and J by 7 bases. Sequencing was performed on peripheral blood, taken on day 0 of MenACWY control vaccination. The rearrangement links TRBV29-1 to TRBJ2-7, with 9 bases identical to TRBD1. This TCR came from an adult in good health. The CDR3 DNA sequence: TGCAGCGTAATGGGACAGGGTGTAACGGGGGAGCAGTACTTC. Its protein product is CSVMGQGVTGEQYF.